The 5 T cell receptor beta chains reported below all come from one sample, sequenced in a study of cytomegalovirus exposure and HLA in healthy donors. 13 Jbeta primers and 60 Vbeta primers were used for the PCR. Profiling relied on immunoSEQ multiplex PCR, and the TCRdb table lists in-frame clones only, not all of them. Of more than 110,000 clones listed, around 79% are singletons. The sequenced sample was PBMCs. These receptors were collected from a female donor in good health and CMV-seronegative.

The chain employs TRBV7-2 and TRBJ2-7; 7 bases are shared with TRBD2. CDR1 is SGHTA, CDR2 FQGNSA, per germline. The junction had 4 bases not matched to a gene; V was cut back by 1 base and J by 4 bases. CDR3 length: 14 amino acids. DNA for the CDR3: TGTGCCAGCAGCTTAGTGGCGGGAGTGTACGAGCAGTACTTC. Protein: CASSLVAGVYEQYF.

This chain connects TRBV2 to TRBJ2-6; D is unclear. The V and J ends lost 2 bases and 3 bases respectively, with 5 bases between them. The CDR3 spans 14 residues. Germline V CDR1 and CDR2: SNHLY, FYNNEI. As DNA, the CDR3 is TGTGCCAGCAGTGAAAGCGTTGGGGCCAACGTCCTGACTTTC. Translated, it gives CASSESVGANVLTF.

J is TRBJ1-5 and V is TRBV6-6; 10 bases map to TRBD1. Germline loops: CDR1 MNHNY, CDR2 SVGAGI (reference sequence). The CDR3 covers 16 residues. After removal of 0 bases from V and 6 bases from J, the junction contained 5 bases not matched to a gene. This chain's CDR3 is CASSYSSGTGAQPQHF. DNA of the CDR3: TGTGCCAGCAGTTACTCCTCCGGGACAGGGGCTCAGCCCCAGCATTTT.

V and J are TRBV5-6 and TRBJ2-5; possibly TRBD2 for D (5 bases). V gave up 2 bases and J gave up 4 bases, with 9 bases separating them. CDR3 length equals 13 residues. Germline V lookup: CDR1 SGHDT, CDR2 YYEEEE. CDR3 bases: TGTGCCAGCAGCTTCGGGGTAGTAGAGACCCAGTACTTC. It is translated as CASSFGVVETQYF. Complete variable domain (other parts from reference TRBV5-6 and TRBJ2-5): DAGVTQSPTHLIKTRGQQVTLRCSPKSGHDTVSWYQQALGQGPQFIFQYYEEEERQRGNFPDRFSGHQFPNYSSELNVNALLLGDSALYLCASSFGVVETQYFGPGTRLLVL.

V gene TRBV28 combines with J gene TRBJ1-4, with a possible D match to TRBD1 (5 bases). Germline V gene sequence: CDR1 MDHEN, CDR2 SYDVKM. V was clipped by 4 bases and J by 11 bases, with 14 bases between them. This CDR3 is built from 13 residues. CDR3 in amino acids: CASSSGGVWKLFF. The CDR3 DNA sequence: TGTGCCAGCAGTTCCGGAGGGGTTTGGAAACTGTTTTTT.